Each of the 26 T cell receptor beta chains below was sequenced from the same sample in a study of shared clonotypes between healthy human individuals. Produced via immunoSEQ multiplex PCR; TCRdb's table is partial and in-frame only. The sample lists some 2.3 million clones, 93% seen once, with 0.39% in the top ten. Material: naive CD4+ T cells from PBMCs. Specified subset: CD45RA+ positively selected. Source of these receptors: a man aged 18 to 29 in good health. Some clones in this sample may be carry-over from other donors' samples.

Comments on this clone: This sample also contains other DNA sequences that code for the same CDR3. The rearrangement joins TRBV29-1 to TRBJ2-5; D is unclear. V dropped 3 bases and J dropped 0 bases, with 5 bases sitting between them. From germline, CDR1 is SQVTM and CDR2 ANQGSEA. The CDR3 is 12 residues long. The CDR3 spells CSVDRYQETQYF. For the CDR3, the DNA is TGCAGCGTTGATCGGTACCAAGAGACCCAGTACTTC.

V is TRBV2 and J is TRBJ1-5; possibly TRBD1 for D (5 bases). Per germline, CDR1 SNHLY and CDR2 FYNNEI. The CDR3 loop spans 14 amino acids. The V end lost 4 bases, the J end lost 1 base, and 8 bases lay between the germline ends. The CDR3 loop is CASSGRDSNQPQHF. The DNA for the CDR3 is TGTGCCAGCAGTGGTAGGGACAGCAATCAGCCCCAGCATTTT.

This sequence joins TRBV28 and TRBJ1-1; a weak D match, TRBD1 (6 bases). Germline assignment: CDR1 MDHEN and CDR2 SYDVKM. V was shortened by 6 bases and J by 10 bases, with 24 bases between the two germline ends. The CDR3 has 15 amino acids. The CDR3 protein is CASSRGGSYSQGAFF. CDR3 sequence (DNA): TGTGCCAGCAGCAGGGGAGGGTCCTACTCTCAAGGAGCTTTCTTT.

This clone was detected once. The rearrangement uses TRBV28 and TRBJ2-7; D is possibly TRBD2 (6 bases). Germline V gene data show CDR1 as MDHEN and CDR2 as SYDVKM. The V and J ends lost 3 bases and 6 bases respectively, with 12 bases between them. The CDR3 is 13 residues long. This CDR3 is CASSFGGIGEQYF. The CDR3 DNA reads TGTGCCAGCAGTTTCGGGGGAATCGGCGAGCAGTACTTC.

This clone was seen only once. Other DNA sequences in the same sample also yield this CDR3. This chain joins TRBV18 and TRBJ2-7; D might be TRBD1 or TRBD2, each matching 5 bases. This CDR3 region has 12 residues. Germline V lookup: CDR1 KGHSH, CDR2 LQKENI. V dropped 2 bases and J dropped 4 bases, with 6 bases sitting between them. The CDR3 nucleotides are TGTGCCAGCTCACCAGGGGGTTACGAGCAGTACTTC. It encodes CASSPGGYEQYF. Full variable domain (rest looked up from reference TRBV18 and TRBJ2-7): NAGVMQNPRHLVRRRGQEARLRCSPMKGHSHVYWYRQLPEEGLKFMVYLQKENIIDESGMPKERFSAEFPKEGPSILRIQQVVRGDSAAYFCASSPGGYEQYFGPGTRLTVT.

The genes are TRBV10-3 and TRBJ1-1, with 10 bases identical to TRBD1. J was trimmed by 4 bases and V by 6 bases; bases with no gene match: 11. Germline values: CDR1 ENHRY, CDR2 SYGVKD. The CDR3 is 16 residues long. The DNA of the CDR3 is TGTGCCATCAGGCCGGGACAGGGGCTGGGAGGCACTGAAGCTTTCTTT. Amino acids: CAIRPGQGLGGTEAFF.

This chain uses TRBV4-1 with TRBJ1-4, with 7 nucleotides matching TRBD1. Looked up from germline, CDR1 is MGHRA and CDR2 is YSYEKL. CDR3 size: 19 residues. Losses at the gene ends were 2 bases for V and 0 bases for J; bases not matched to a gene: 12. CDR3 in DNA: TGCGCCAGCAGCCAACCCACAGGGGCTCGTGCGGCAACTAATGAAAAACTGTTTTTT. Its protein is CASSQPTGARAATNEKLFF.

The chain couples TRBV10-3 to TRBJ1-1, with D unclear. Trimming cost V 11 bases and J 4 bases, with 20 bases left between them. Germline V CDR1 and CDR2: ENHRY, SYGVKD. The CDR3 is 14 amino acids. CDR3 sequence: CAHAPGSVPTEAFF. Here the CDR3 DNA reads TGTGCCCATGCGCCAGGATCCGTCCCCACTGAAGCTTTCTTT.

The rearrangement joins TRBV28 to TRBJ1-2, with TRBD1 as a possible D gene (6 bases). CDR3 size: 14 residues. Between the trimmed V and J ends, which lost 7 bases and 7 bases, there was a span of 19 bases. The germline CDR1 and CDR2 sequences are MDHEN and SYDVKM. The CDR3 sequence is CASTPVSGAGGYTF. The CDR3 nucleotides are TGTGCCAGCACCCCGGTCTCAGGGGCCGGTGGCTACACCTTC.

The genes are TRBV5-1 and TRBJ2-7, with 8 bases aligning to TRBD2. CDR3 length equals 15 residues. With V trimmed by 4 bases and J by 5 bases, 11 bases remained unmatched. CDR1 and CDR2 (germline): SGHRS, YFSETQ. The CDR3 reads CASSIRLATGDEQYF. CDR3 in DNA: TGCGCCAGCAGCATTAGACTAGCGACAGGTGACGAGCAGTACTTC. Variable domain in full (rest from reference TRBV5-1 and TRBJ2-7): KAGVTQTPRYLIKTRGQQVTLSCSPISGHRSVSWYQQTPGQGLQFLFEYFSETQRNKGNFPGRFSGRQFSNSRSEMNVSTLELGDSALYLCASSIRLATGDEQYFGPGTRLTVT.

The rearrangement links TRBV7-8 to TRBJ2-1; D is unresolved. V lost 5 bases and J lost 6, with 8 bases in between. The CDR3 spans 12 residues. Germline CDR1 and CDR2: SGHVS and FQNEAQ. CDR3 DNA sequence: TGTGCCAGCAGCAAAAGCCGCAATGAGCAGTTCTTC. The encoded protein is CASSKSRNEQFF.

This rearrangement joins TRBV28 to TRBJ1-1; no clear D gene. The ends were cut back, 4 bases at V and 5 bases at J, with 20 bases in the middle. CDR1 and CDR2 (germline): MDHEN, SYDVKM. The CDR3 is 16 amino acids. This chain's CDR3 is CASSSTPGGFGTEAFF. CDR3 DNA: TGTGCCAGCAGTTCCACCCCCGGCGGATTCGGGACTGAAGCTTTCTTT.

In nucleotides, the CDR3 is TGTGCCAGCAGTTTTGGGGCCGGGGAGCTGTTTTTT. Protein: CASSFGAGELFF. J is TRBJ2-2 and V is TRBV28; D is unclear. The germline V gene has CDR1 MDHEN and CDR2 SYDVKM. The V and J ends lost 3 bases and 6 bases respectively, with 5 bases between them. This CDR3 comprises 12 residues. The full variable domain, in which reference TRBV28 and TRBJ2-2 provide the parts outside the CDR3, is DVKVTQSSRYLVKRTGEKVFLECVQDMDHENMFWYRQDPGLGLRLIYFSYDVKMKEKGDIPEGYSVSREKKERFSLILESASTNQTSMYLCASSFGAGELFFGEGSRLTVL.

V usage is TRBV9 and J usage is TRBJ2-3; D is unresolved. The germline CDR1 and CDR2 sequences are SGDLS and YYNGEE. This CDR3 comprises 15 residues. V lost 2 bases, J lost 0 bases, and 10 bases lay in between. The CDR3 bases are TGTGCCAGCAGCGTTAGGTTTTCTAGCACAGATACGCAGTATTTT. The encoded protein is CASSVRFSSTDTQYF.

V and J are TRBV29-1 and TRBJ1-2; tentative D call: TRBD1 (6 bases). CDR1 and CDR2 from the germline V gene are SQVTM and ANQGSEA. The CDR3 has 12 residues. With 5 bases removed from V and 4 bases from J, the gap between germline ends came to 11 bases. CDR3 region: CSVTGWGYGYTF. The CDR3 coding sequence is TGCAGCGTTACAGGGTGGGGCTATGGCTACACCTTC. The whole variable domain, filled in from reference TRBV29-1 and TRBJ1-2, reads SAVISQKPSRDICQRGTSLTIQCQVDSQVTMMFWYRQQPGQSLTLIATANQGSEATYESGFVIDKFPISRPNLTFSTLTVSNMSPEDSSIYLCSVTGWGYGYTFGSGTRLTVV.

A note on this clone: The same CDR3 arises from other DNA sequences in this sample as well. This chain joins TRBV5-4 and TRBJ2-3, with TRBD2 identical over 10 bases. Germline-derived CDR1 and CDR2 are SGHNT and YYREEE (reference sequence). The CDR3 contains 15 residues. Trimming took 4 bases from V and 1 from J; bases not matched to a gene: 3. The CDR3 region is CASSPGTSGTDTQYF. As DNA, the CDR3 is TGTGCCAGCAGCCCCGGGACTAGCGGCACAGATACGCAGTATTTT.

This clone was observed once. This rearrangement joins TRBV5-1 to TRBJ2-3; tentatively, D is TRBD2 (5 bases). Trimming removed 0 bases at V and 0 bases at J, with 11 bases between. The CDR3 has 16 residues. CDR1 SGHRS and CDR2 YFSETQ come from the germline V gene. The DNA for the CDR3 is TGCGCCAGCAGCTTGGCCGGTCGCGGGAGCACAGATACGCAGTATTTT. Protein: CASSLAGRGSTDTQYF.

J is TRBJ1-3 and V is TRBV2, with D possibly being TRBD1 (6 bases). Germline CDR1 SNHLY, CDR2 FYNNEI. Trimming removed 5 bases at V and 7 bases at J, with 9 bases between. The CDR3 loop spans 12 amino acids. The CDR3 is CASSRGGNTIYF. The CDR3 nucleotides are TGTGCCAGCAGTAGGGGGGGGAACACCATATATTTT.

V and J are TRBV5-1 and TRBJ2-1; 12 nucleotides align to TRBD2. This CDR3 is 16 amino acids long. V gave up 4 bases and J gave up 8 bases; unmatched junction bases: 10. Germline assignment: CDR1 SGHRS and CDR2 YFSETQ. The CDR3 DNA reads as TGCGCCAGCAGCAATCCCCGGACTAGCGGGATCGATGAGCAGTTCTTC. It translates to CASSNPRTSGIDEQFF.

The chain recombines TRBV29-1 with TRBJ2-3; the D gene is possibly TRBD2 (7 bases). Between the trimmed V and J ends, which lost 7 bases and 0 bases, there was a span of 26 bases. CDR1 and CDR2 from the germline V gene are SQVTM and ANQGSEA. This CDR3 region has 18 residues. CDR3 protein: CSDAGEREAGGSTDTQYF. CDR3 DNA: TGCAGCGACGCAGGGGAGCGGGAAGCAGGTGGTAGCACAGATACGCAGTATTTT.

The rearrangement joins TRBV7-2 to TRBJ2-3, with D perhaps TRBD1 (6 bases). V was cut by 4 bases and J by 2 bases, with 16 bases left in between. Germline V gene data show CDR1 as SGHTA and CDR2 as FQGNSA. CDR3 size: 16 residues. CDR3 nucleotide sequence: TGTGCCAGCAGCTCCGGTTATGGGACATCCACAGATACGCAGTATTTT. The encoded protein is CASSSGYGTSTDTQYF.

This clone was observed once. The same CDR3 also results from other DNA sequences found in this sample. This chain uses TRBV5-1 with TRBJ2-7; possibly TRBD1 for D (6 bases). CDR3 size: 12 residues. V dropped 4 bases and J dropped 3 bases, with 8 bases sitting between them. Germline V gene sequence: CDR1 SGHRS, CDR2 YFSETQ. This CDR3 is CASSLQGYEQYF. CDR3 DNA sequence: TGCGCCAGCAGCCTACAGGGCTACGAGCAGTACTTC.

This clone was seen once. The genes are TRBV28 and TRBJ1-1; 8 positions match TRBD1. V dropped 5 bases and J dropped 4; count of bases not matched to a gene: 3. The germline V gene encodes CDR1 MDHEN and CDR2 SYDVKM. CDR3 length: 13 residues. CDR3 nucleotides: TGTGCCAGCAGTATACAGGGGGGCACTGAAGCTTTCTTT. Translated, it gives CASSIQGGTEAFF.

In this sample, this clone turned up a few times. The chain uses TRBV15 and TRBJ1-1; TRBD1 aligns across 10 bases. CDR3 length equals 16 residues. Germline assignment: CDR1 LNHNV and CDR2 YYDKDF (reference sequence). After removal of 2 bases from V and 1 base from J, the junction contained 4 bases not matched to a gene. CDR3 protein: CATSRPGQGRNTEAFF. In DNA, the CDR3 is TGTGCCACCAGCAGACCGGGACAGGGGAGGAACACTGAAGCTTTCTTT.

V gene TRBV5-4 combines with J gene TRBJ2-7, with TRBD2 matching over 9 bases. The trim removed 3 bases at V and 2 bases at J, leaving 3 bases unmatched. Germline lookup yields CDR1 SGHNT and CDR2 YYREEE (reference sequence). CDR3 size: 14 residues. This chain's CDR3 is CASSSLAGTYEQYF. The CDR3 bases are TGTGCCAGCAGCTCCCTAGCGGGAACCTACGAGCAGTACTTC.

The genes are TRBV10-3 and TRBJ2-7; D may be TRBD1 (6 bases). The CDR3 is made up of 12 amino acids. Germline CDR1 ENHRY, CDR2 SYGVKD. Trimming pared 5 bases from V and 5 bases from J, leaving 10 bases between. The CDR3 sequence: CAISTGTNEQYF. Here the CDR3 DNA reads TGTGCCATCAGTACCGGGACAAACGAGCAGTACTTC.